This TCR beta chain originates from a study of early T cells in non-severe SARS-CoV-2 infection. Study-level background: Sequencing of unsorted whole blood was done on bulk RNA, leaving chains unpaired. Overall study results and limits: Anti-spike CD8 responses were favored by VDJdb matching, which missed private and CD4 specificities.

As part of library construction, unique molecular identifiers were attached to individual cDNA molecules. MiXCR, applied by TCRdb to the 5' RACE reads, yields one record per CDR3 protein. The sample consists of about 67,000 distinct CDR3 sequences, around 10% of them appearing once. The CDR3 consists of 14 residues. V lost 6 bases and J lost 3, with 14 bases in between. Germline V gene data show CDR1 as SGHTA and CDR2 as FQGNSA. Turning to this clonotype: The target antigen is unknown.

Sequenced input: whole blood. This chain joins TRBV7-2 and TRBJ1-2; D possibly corresponds to TRBD1 (5 bases). This TCR derives from an adult who was a healthcare worker with PCR-confirmed SARS-CoV-2 infection or an uninfected control (not recorded which). The CDR3 here is CASRSGGADYGYTF. The CDR3 bases are TGTGCCAGCAGATCCGGAGGGGCGGACTATGGCTACACCTTC.